These T cell receptor beta chains were read from a single sample in a study of early T cells in non-severe SARS-CoV-2 infection. Each CDR3 protein gets one entry after TCRdb re-called the 5' RACE reads with MiXCR. The sample shows 95,000 to 100,000 distinct CDR3 sequences, 8% to 13% of them seen only once. The source material was whole blood. Every receptor here comes from an adult who was a healthcare worker with PCR-confirmed SARS-CoV-2 infection or an uninfected control (not recorded which). CDR3s include the opening cysteine and the closing phenylalanine or tryptophan. A D gene is named only where the DNA matches it firmly. Not all rows give a size; the values are once, few, many and, for expanded clones, a class.

abundance	v_gene	d_gene	j_gene	CDR3nt	CDR3aa
few	TRBV5-1	TRBD2	TRBJ2-3	TGCGCCAGCAGCTTGCAGAGCGGGGAAGATACGCAGTATTTT	CASSLQSGEDTQYF
-	TRBV4-1	-	TRBJ2-5	TGCGCCAGCAGCCAAGACCCTACTAGGCAGACCCAGTACTTC	CASSQDPTRQTQYF
many	TRBV12-3/TRBV12-4	-	TRBJ1-5	TGTGCCAGCAGTCCTGCGGCACAGCTTAGCAATCAGCCCCAGCATTTT	CASSPAAQLSNQPQHF
many	TRBV12-3/TRBV12-4	TRBD2	TRBJ2-3	TGTGCCAGCAGGGGAGGGATCACAGATACGCAGTATTTT	CASRGGITDTQYF
-	TRBV5-5	-	TRBJ1-1	TGTGCCAGCAGACAGCCGGTCATCCCTGAAGCTTTCTTT	CASRQPVIPEAFF
-	TRBV2	-	TRBJ2-3	TGTGCCAGCAGTTCCGGGTCGGATACGCAGTATTTT	CASSSGSDTQYF
many	TRBV12-3/TRBV12-4	-	TRBJ1-2	TGTGCCAGCAGGCATTCGGGGGGTAGGCATGGCTACACCTTC	CASRHSGGRHGYTF
many	TRBV15	TRBD2	TRBJ2-3	TGTGCCACCAGCTTCGGGACTATTAGCACAGATACGCAGTATTTT	CATSFGTISTDTQYF
few	TRBV12-3/TRBV12-4	TRBD1	TRBJ2-4	TGTGCCAGCAGTTTCGGGACAGGGGGCGATGGACTAGACATTCAGTACTTC	CASSFGTGGDGLDIQYF
-	TRBV9	TRBD2	TRBJ2-3	TGTGCCAGCAGCGCCGGACTAGCGGCCACAGATACGCAGTATTTT	CASSAGLAATDTQYF
-	TRBV7-2	TRBD1	TRBJ1-1	TGTGCCAGCAGCTTCAACAGGGGGCAATCGGTTTACCATGAAGCTTTCTTT	CASSFNRGQSVYHEAFF
few	TRBV5-6	TRBD1	TRBJ2-3	TGTGCCAGCAGCTTGGATGGACAGGGAGATTATACGCAGTATTTT	CASSLDGQGDYTQYF
many	TRBV5-1	-	TRBJ2-1	TGCGCCAGCAGCTTAGTCTCTAGTGAGCAGTTCTTC	CASSLVSSEQFF
-	TRBV7-2	-	TRBJ2-3	TGTGCCAGCAGCTTAGCTTGGGGGGCAGATACGCAGTATTTT	CASSLAWGADTQYF
-	TRBV24-1	-	TRBJ2-3	TGTGCCACCAGTGATAGGACCACAGATACGCAGTATTTT	CATSDRTTDTQYF
few	TRBV6-1	TRBD1	TRBJ2-7	TGTGCCAGCAGGAACAGACAGGGGTCACTCTACGAGCAGTACTTC	CASRNRQGSLYEQYF
few	TRBV6-6	TRBD1	TRBJ1-4	TGTGCCAGCAGTTACTCGATTACAGGGGCGGGAAATGAAAAACTGTTTTTT	CASSYSITGAGNEKLFF
few	TRBV12-3/TRBV12-4	-	TRBJ2-7	TGTGCCAGCAGTTGGGGATCTGACGAGCAGTACTTC	CASSWGSDEQYF
many	TRBV11-2	TRBD2	TRBJ2-1	TGTGCCAGCAGCTCCTCAATGGGAGTAGCGGGAGCCCGCGGGAATGAGCAGTTCTTC	CASSSSMGVAGARGNEQFF
many	TRBV24-1	-	TRBJ1-2	TGTGCCACCAGTGATCCTCACAGGGTTGACTATGGCTACACCTTC	CATSDPHRVDYGYTF
few	TRBV14	-	TRBJ2-2	TGTGCCAGCAGCCGAGGGGATTCTGGCACCGGGGAGCTGTTTTTT	CASSRGDSGTGELFF
few	TRBV5-1	-	TRBJ1-4	TGCGCCAGCAGCGAGGGACATTCAACTAATGAAAAACTGTTTTTT	CASSEGHSTNEKLFF
few	TRBV5-4	TRBD2	TRBJ2-3	TGTGCCAGCAGCTCCAGACTAGCGGGAGGATCAGATACGCAGTATTTT	CASSSRLAGGSDTQYF
many	TRBV27	-	TRBJ2-7	TGTGCCAGCAGTTGGGGTGACAACTCCTACGAGCAGTACTTC	CASSWGDNSYEQYF
many	TRBV20-1	-	TRBJ2-4	TGCAGTGCTAGAGATCAAGGGAGTGGAGCCAAAAACATTCAGTACTTC	CSARDQGSGAKNIQYF
few	TRBV7-9	TRBD1	TRBJ2-1	TGTGCCAGCAGCAAAGCCGGGACAGGGACCCTCTTC	CASSKAGTGTLF
-	TRBV5-1	TRBD1	TRBJ1-2	TGCGCCAGCAGCCGGACAGGGGGCGAGAAGAAGGGCTACACCTTC	CASSRTGGEKKGYTF
-	TRBV30	-	TRBJ2-5	TGTGCCTTCAACGTGTATATTGGGACTGCGAGGGAGACCCAGTACTTC	CAFNVYIGTARETQYF
many	TRBV6-5	-	TRBJ2-1	TGTGCCAGCAACTCCCCAGGGAACAATGAGCAGTTCTTC	CASNSPGNNEQFF
few	TRBV5-6	-	TRBJ2-3	TGTGCCAGCAGCTCCACTATTAGGGGGGCGAGAAGCACAGATACGCAGTATTTT	CASSSTIRGARSTDTQYF
many	TRBV7-2	-	TRBJ2-5	TGTGCCAGCAGCACCTCACTAGTATTGGCTGTGGAGACCCAGTACTTC	CASSTSLVLAVETQYF
many	TRBV7-9	-	TRBJ2-7	TGTGCCAGCAGCGGATACGAGCAGTACTTC	CASSGYEQYF
few	TRBV7-7	-	TRBJ2-3	TGTGCTAGCAGCCCCTTCGGACGGAGAGTATTTCTAGGTACGCAGTATTTT	CASSPFGRRVFLGTQYF
many	TRBV10-1	TRBD2	TRBJ2-2	TGCGCCAGCAGTGAACTAGCGATAAGATCCGGGGAGCTGTTTTTT	CASSELAIRSGELFF
few	TRBV5-6	-	TRBJ2-2	TGTGCCAGCAGCTCCACTTTCGGGGAGCTGTTTTTT	CASSSTFGELFF
few	TRBV7-8	-	TRBJ2-1	TGTGCCAGCAGCTTTGGTTTCCCTTACAATGAGCAGTTCTTC	CASSFGFPYNEQFF
-	TRBV5-4	TRBD2	TRBJ2-7	TGTGCCAGCAGCTCGGGGGGGACTAGCTACGAGCAGTACTTC	CASSSGGTSYEQYF
few	TRBV20-1	-	TRBJ1-5	TGCAGTTGTACTAGATTCAATCAGCCCCAGCATTTT	CSCTRFNQPQHF
many	TRBV28	-	TRBJ2-7	TGTGCCAGCAGTTCCGGGACGTCAACCTACGAGCAGTACTTC	CASSSGTSTYEQYF
many	TRBV4-1	TRBD2	TRBJ2-1	TGCGCCAGCAGCCCCTTGGGCGGGGGTTACAATGAGCAGTTCTTC	CASSPLGGGYNEQFF